This TCR beta chain was sequenced during a study of beta chain features in type 1 diabetes (dated by TCRdb to 2017 to 2018). With regard to the full study: No differences in mean age, gender distribution, total cell number or subset yield were found between patients and healthy donors. A total of over 90,000,000 sorted cells were examined across all samples, and a strong correlation was observed between cell number per subset and RNA yield. The study compared TCRB repertoires of sorted circulating CD4+ T cell subsets between recently diagnosed type 1 diabetes patients and matched healthy donors. Regulatory and stem cell-like memory subsets were obtained from only 8 patients and roughly eight healthy donors, while naive and central memory subsets were obtained from all 30 or so donors.

The CDR3 spans 18 residues, from the cysteine through the phenylalanine. CDR3 DNA is the only sequence kept; it has 54 bases, read in frame from the first base. The germline V gene (reference sequence) specifies SGHNT as CDR1 and YYREEE as CDR2. The study at large found these results: Type 1 diabetes patients showed a moderate but significant shortening of TCRB CDR3 length in all four CD4+ subsets. PCR might favor shorter templates, but patient and control samples were amplified and corrected together, so any skew would affect both groups equally. Naive, central memory and regulatory TCRB repertoires appeared more similar among patients than among healthy donors. At VDJ recombination sites, type 1 diabetes patients had fewer insertions and more deleted nucleotides, which implies abnormalities in thymic rearrangement. Because small numbers of individuals were included in the HLA sub-analyses, any influence of HLA type on TCRB rearrangement was left unresolved. Because cDNA was sequenced instead of genomic DNA, highly expressing activated cells could be over-represented, though the groups showed no difference in activation or CD3 levels.

Each donor gave one peripheral blood draw, averaging roughly 120 mL, which was collected into heparinised tubes. A BD FACSAria II was used to sort naive, central memory, regulatory and stem cell-like memory CD4+ T cells with a panel that included CD45RO, CCR7, CD25, CD127, CD95 and CD27. Purity was above 95% for every sorted population. PBMCs were separated immediately by Lymphoprep density gradient centrifugation and were stained directly, without being cultured. Samples were stained and sorted in pairs, with one healthy donor and one patient per experiment, so that batch effects were minimized. In its sample, this clone was seen a few times. Its antigen is still unknown. The junction departs from germline at one end; a sequencing error may be responsible. The entire amount of isolated RNA was reverse transcribed using the High Capacity cDNA Reverse Transcription Kit, so the sequenced TCRB transcripts were expressed ones. Naive, central memory and regulatory T cell samples underwent deep immunoSEQ sequencing, averaging around 3.9 million total reads per sample. Sorted cells were lysed in RLT buffer and RNA was extracted with DNase-treated RNeasy Micro or Mini kits, depending on cell number. Each cell subset was processed on its own to prevent cross-contamination, while patient and healthy donor samples were processed together. The immunoSEQ multiplex PCR was used to amplify TCRB sequences from cDNA, yielding 87-bp fragments that span the CDR3 region. The amplicons were sequenced using the Illumina HiSeq platform. Per the original workflow: Synthetic template baselines were used to correct PCR bias computationally, reads within Hamming distance 2 were collapsed together, and singletons that could not be merged were discarded. Reads were aligned against IMGT so that V, D and J genes, CDR3 length and insertions or deletions at six rearrangement sites could be assigned. Within each subset, clonotype counts were normalized to sorted cell number, after which true diversity and Gini coefficients were computed with the tcR R package. The overlap coefficient, calculated on TCRB nucleotide sequences, was used to quantify repertoire sharing. TCRdb carries this immuneACCESS record with in-frame sequences only. Its versions omit some clonotypes, under half of them owing to an unresolved V gene in the studies checked, with the rest unexplained. V and J calls and clone size are those listed in that table; D and trimming were worked out from the DNA. Across this sample there are almost 350,000 clones, with less than 10% seen only once. Of the sample, less than 0.5% is held by the ten largest clones.

The chain is assembled from TRBV5-4 and TRBJ2-5, and 10 junction bases match TRBD2. Sequencing used central memory CD4+ T cells from blood. This receptor was identified in a woman between 18 and 29 years old in good health. DNA sequence: TGCGCCAGCAGCCAAGATAGGGAACTAGCGGGACCCCAAGAGACCCAGTACTTC. It encodes CASSQDRELAGPQETQYF.